This T cell receptor (beta chain) comes out of a study of T cell clonotyping in hematopoietic cell transplantation. Study background: Recipients' pretransplant samples followed cytoreduction.

This clone was recorded once. No antigen is known for it. Measured with immunoSEQ multiplex PCR; TCRdb has only the in-frame clones, and not every one. The sample yields around 24,000 clones, 84% seen once. The CDR3 totals 14 residues. The V gene's germline CDR1 is SEHNR and CDR2 FQNEAQ (reference sequence). The V gene lost 2 bases and the J gene lost 5 bases, with 13 bases spanning the gap. Described time point: recipient sample about 28 days before transplant, after cytoreduction. Points from the study as a whole: Without cell sorting, CD4 versus CD8 contributions remain unresolved. After transplant, recipient diversity fell while pathologically expanded clonotypes grew through day 180.

This TCR was recovered from a woman aged 60-75 years with acute myeloid leukemia. Some clones in this sample may be carry-over from other donors' samples. This specimen consisted of peripheral blood mononuclear cells, obtained before stem cell transplant. The chain has TRBV7-9 and TRBJ2-7; a weak D match, TRBD1 (5 bases). CDR3 amino acids: CASSLYSGMDEQYF. DNA of the CDR3: TGTGCCAGCAGCTTATATTCAGGGATGGACGAGCAGTACTTC.